One sample yielded the 4 T cell receptor beta chains listed below, sequenced in a study of OX40 agonist ivuxolimab in advanced cancers. The protocol was immunoSEQ multiplex PCR, while the TCRdb copy is restricted to in-frame clones and leaves out a portion. This sample has about 100,000 clones, with around 89% found just once. The source was CD4+ or CD8+ T cells sorted from blood, collected in a trial of the OX40 agonist ivuxolimab. Receptors were obtained from an adult with an advanced solid tumor such as melanoma, head and neck, liver or kidney cancer.

V gene TRBV6-5 combines with J gene TRBJ1-4, with 7 bases matching TRBD1. CDR1 is MNHEY and CDR2 is SVGAGI in the germline V gene. The CDR3 is 13 residues long. V was pared by 5 bases and J by 8 bases, with 5 bases of the junction left unmatched. The CDR3 DNA sequence: TGTGCCAGCAGTAACTTCAGGGGGGAAAAACTGTTTTTT. Residues: CASSNFRGEKLFF.

This chain joins TRBV29-1 and TRBJ1-1; tentative D call: TRBD1 (6 bases). V shed 3 bases and J shed 0 bases, with 11 bases lying between them. The CDR3 spans 14 residues. CDR1 SQVTM and CDR2 ANQGSEA come from the germline V gene. The CDR3, as DNA: TGCAGCGTTGACCCGACAGGAATGAACACTGAAGCTTTCTTT. As protein: CSVDPTGMNTEAFF.

The rearrangement uses TRBV11-2 and TRBJ2-2; D possibly uses TRBD1 or TRBD2 (6 bases each). The CDR3 is 15 amino acids. Germline V gene data show CDR1 as SGHAT and CDR2 as FQNNGV. Trimming shortened V by 5 bases and J by 3 bases, and 13 bases separated the two germline ends. CDR3 nucleotides: TGTGCCAGCAGCGGCCTCGGGGGCTACACCGGGGAGCTGTTTTTT. This sequence encodes CASSGLGGYTGELFF.

In regard to this clone: Germline and junction disagree at one end, which may indicate a read error. V and J are TRBV18 and TRBJ2-3; D is possibly TRBD2 (6 bases). The CDR3 runs to 16 residues. Germline V gene lookup returns CDR1 KGHSH and CDR2 LQKENI. As DNA, the CDR3 is TGTGCCAGCTCACCACTGGGCAGTACTAGCACAGATACGCAGTACTTT. Translation gives CASSPLGSTSTDTQYF.